The TCR beta chain described here comes from a study of blood T cell repertoires in COVID-19. Overall study: From T cells, B-cell-depleted T cells, or PBMCs came the material, which was cDNA or gDNA.

Per the germline V gene, CDR1 is MNHEY and CDR2 is SVGAGI. The CDR3 length is 15 residues. Trimming took 0 bases from V and 5 from J, leaving 13 bases between them. Each exposed participant met a COVID-19 case in the 2 weeks preceding study entry. Authors' methods: From reference gene primer amplification, estimates of nucleated cell counts were derived. TCRdb keeps only in-frame clones here, not all; method: immunoSEQ multiplex PCR. V, J and clone size reflect that table, while D and trimming were determined from the DNA. The sample carries roughly 250,000 clones, approximately 83% recorded once. This rearrangement joins TRBV6-5 to TRBJ1-1; D is unclear. Sequences were obtained from PBMCs or T cells enriched from blood (not recorded which). The clonotype was recovered from a woman in her 40s who had been exposed to COVID-19. In DNA, the CDR3 is TGTGCCAGCAGTTACTCGACTTTGTTGTCTACTGAAGCTTTCTTT. Translated, it gives CASSYSTLLSTEAFF.